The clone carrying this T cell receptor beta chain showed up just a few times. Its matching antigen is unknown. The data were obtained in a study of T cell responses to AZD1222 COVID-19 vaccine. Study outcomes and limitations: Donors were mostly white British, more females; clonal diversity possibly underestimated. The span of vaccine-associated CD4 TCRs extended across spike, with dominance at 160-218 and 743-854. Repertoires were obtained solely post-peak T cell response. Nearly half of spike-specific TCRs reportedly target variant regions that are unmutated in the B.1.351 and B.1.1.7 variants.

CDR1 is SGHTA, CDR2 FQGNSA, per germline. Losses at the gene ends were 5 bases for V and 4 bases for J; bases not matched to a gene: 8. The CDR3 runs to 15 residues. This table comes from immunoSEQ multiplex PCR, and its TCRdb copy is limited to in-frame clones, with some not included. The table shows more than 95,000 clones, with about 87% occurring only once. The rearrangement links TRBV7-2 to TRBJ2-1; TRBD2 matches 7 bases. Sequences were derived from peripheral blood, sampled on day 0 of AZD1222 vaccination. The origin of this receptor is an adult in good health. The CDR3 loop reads CASSPHGRGYNEQFF. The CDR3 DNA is TGTGCCAGCAGCCCGCACGGGCGGGGGTACAATGAGCAGTTCTTC.